This T cell receptor (beta chain) was observed in a study of T cell responses to AZD1222 COVID-19 vaccine. Study in general: Pooled samples include second doses given at about 4 or 12 weeks.

Concerning this clone: What it recognizes is unknown.

Study outcomes and limitations: CD4 TCRs covered the whole spike, strongest at regions 160-218 and 743-854.

The CDR3 is made up of 15 amino acids. V was cut by 5 bases and J by 3 bases, with 17 bases left in between. Per germline, CDR1 SEHNR and CDR2 FQNEAQ (reference sequence). The protocol was immunoSEQ multiplex PCR, while the TCRdb copy is restricted to in-frame clones and leaves out a portion. The profile covers 150,000 or so clones, with about nine tenths appearing a single time and about 5% taken by the ten largest. The genes are TRBV7-9 and TRBJ2-7; D is possibly TRBD1 (6 bases). This receptor was taken from an adult in good health. The sequences come from peripheral blood, collected on day 0 of AZD1222 vaccination. DNA of the CDR3: TGTGCCAGCAGCCTACAGGGCAACCTCATCTACGAGCAGTACTTC. It encodes CASSLQGNLIYEQYF.